This TCR beta chain originates from a study of T cells in Graves' hyperthyroidism and ophthalmopathy. Details on this clonotype: The antigen remains unidentified.

From RNA transcripts, TCR beta CDR3 regions were amplified. When the TCR CDR3 underwent first-round RT-PCR, the HTBI primer set was used. Each CDR3 protein is one row after TCRdb ran MiXCR on the multiplex PCR reads. The table has about 640,000 distinct CDR3 sequences, about a fifth seen once; the top ten hold under 35%. For the diagnoses, clinical symptoms, serum thyroxine and TRAb, thyroid ultrasound and orbital computed tomography were used. CDR3 size: 14 residues. Germline V gene sequence: CDR1 MDHEN, CDR2 SYDVKM. V was clipped by 8 bases and J by 8 bases; unmatched bases: 6. Notes on the study in general: Most clonotypes expanded in thyroid above 0.001 were likewise present in blood.

The clonotype originates from a man aged 30 to 45 with Graves' ophthalmopathy. This chain links TRBV28 with TRBJ2-1, with TRBD2 matching 13 bases. Source material: blood. The CDR3 region has the DNA TGTGCCAGCCAACTAGCGGGAGGGGTGGATGAGCAGTTCTTC. It yields the protein CASQLAGGVDEQFF.